Described below is a single TCR beta chain sequence and its context. This sample is part of a study of T cell changes during pregnancy in multiple sclerosis. Clones were sequenced by immunoSEQ multiplex PCR, and TCRdb holds only the in-frame ones, with some missing. The sample comprises 30,000 to 45,000 clones, almost 95% of which are singletons, and 1.2% rests with the top ten. V lost 10 bases and J lost 3, with 19 bases in between. The CDR3 is 14 amino acids. The germline CDR1 and CDR2 sequences are SNHLY and FYNNEI. The sequenced sample consisted of PBMCs (not recorded whether the cells were cultured). The sequence was collected from a female donor with multiple sclerosis, enrolled in a pregnancy study. The rearrangement links TRBV2 to TRBJ2-7; D might be TRBD2 (5 bases). This CDR3 is CATTPRGQSYEQYF. CDR3 coding DNA: TGTGCCACCACCCCCCGAGGGCAGAGCTACGAGCAGTACTTC.